This T cell receptor beta chain was documented in a study of T cells in localized non-small cell lung cancer. Germline CDR1 SQVTM, CDR2 ANQGSEA. Trimming stripped 6 bases from V and 8 bases from J, with 28 bases between. This CDR3 has 16 amino acids. On this clone itself: Its target is unknown.

Regarding the study as a whole: The highest T cell clonality was in uninvolved adjacent lung, above tumor. Median about 58 top-100 tumor clones were shared with paired adjacent lung. Sequencing was restricted to one tumor region; therefore, heterogeneity remains possible. Higher blood T cell density went with longer overall survival.

Assay: immunoSEQ multiplex PCR; the TCRdb copy retains only in-frame clones and omits some. The repertoire includes around 19,000 clones, over 80% of them detected once, and 2.7% sits in the top ten. This receptor was taken from a woman aged 40 to 75 with stage I lung adenocarcinoma. The sample in question was peripheral blood, obtained before any cancer treatment. The rearrangement joins TRBV29-1 to TRBJ1-2, with D possibly being TRBD1 (5 bases). The CDR3 loop is CSVPMRGTGPREGYTF. CDR3 DNA: TGCAGCGTCCCAATGAGGGGCACGGGACCAAGAGAAGGCTACACCTTC.